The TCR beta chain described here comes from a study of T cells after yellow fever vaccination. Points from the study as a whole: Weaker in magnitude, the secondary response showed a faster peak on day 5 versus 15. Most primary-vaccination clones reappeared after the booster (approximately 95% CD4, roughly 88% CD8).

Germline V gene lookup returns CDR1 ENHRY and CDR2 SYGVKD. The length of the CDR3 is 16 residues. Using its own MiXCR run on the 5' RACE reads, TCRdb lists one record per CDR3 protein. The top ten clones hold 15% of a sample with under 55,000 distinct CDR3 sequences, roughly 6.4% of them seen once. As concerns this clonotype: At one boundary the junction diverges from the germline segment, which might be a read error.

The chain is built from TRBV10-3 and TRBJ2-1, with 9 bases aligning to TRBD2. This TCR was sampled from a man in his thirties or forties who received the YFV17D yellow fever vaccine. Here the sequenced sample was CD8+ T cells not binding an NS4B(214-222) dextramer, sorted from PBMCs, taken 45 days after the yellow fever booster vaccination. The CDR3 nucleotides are TGTGCCTTCAGTGATGTAGCGGGAGTCGCCTACAATGAGCAGTTCTTC. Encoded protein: CAFSDVAGVAYNEQFF.